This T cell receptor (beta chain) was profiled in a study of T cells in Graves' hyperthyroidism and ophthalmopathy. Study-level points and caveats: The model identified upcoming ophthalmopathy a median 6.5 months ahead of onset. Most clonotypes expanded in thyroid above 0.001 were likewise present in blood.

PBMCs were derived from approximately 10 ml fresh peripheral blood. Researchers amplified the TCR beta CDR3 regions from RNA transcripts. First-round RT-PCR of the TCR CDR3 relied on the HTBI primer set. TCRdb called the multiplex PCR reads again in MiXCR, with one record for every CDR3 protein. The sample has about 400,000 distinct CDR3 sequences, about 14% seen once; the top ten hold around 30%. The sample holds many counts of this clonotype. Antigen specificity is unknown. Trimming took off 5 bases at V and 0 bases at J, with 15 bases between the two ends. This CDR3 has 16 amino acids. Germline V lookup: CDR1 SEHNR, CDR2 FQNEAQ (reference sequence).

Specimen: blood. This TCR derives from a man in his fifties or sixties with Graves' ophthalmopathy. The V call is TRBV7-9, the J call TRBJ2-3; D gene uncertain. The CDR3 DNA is TGTGCCAGCAGCCAGATTTTGCAGACTAGCACAGATACGCAGTATTTT. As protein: CASSQILQTSTDTQYF. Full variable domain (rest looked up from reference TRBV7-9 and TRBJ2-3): DTGVSQNPRHKITKRGQNVTFRCDPISEHNRLYWYRQTLGQGPEFLTYFQNEAQLEKSRLLSDRFSAERPKGSFSTLEIQRTEQGDSAMYLCASSQILQTSTDTQYFGPGTRLTVL.